This TCR beta chain was recorded in a study of glioma-infiltrating T cells after dendritic cell vaccination. About the study: Dendritic cell vaccination trial patients had either newly diagnosed or recurrent glioblastoma.

Stated time point: after dendritic cell vaccination, including at tumor progression/relapse. Isocitrate dehydrogenase mutation was absent in all glioblastoma patients. Blood PBMC samples: pre-vaccination, two weeks post third vaccination, and at tumor progression. V trimming: 5 bases; J trimming: 0 bases; junction bases outside the gene matches: 5. CDR1 is SGHAT and CDR2 is FQDESV in the germline V gene (reference sequence). This CDR3 is 16 amino acids long. TCRdb keeps only in-frame clones here, not all; method: immunoSEQ multiplex PCR. This sample has over 90,000 clones, with approximately 80% found just once.

This clonotype originated in a human donor with glioblastoma. The V call is TRBV11-1, the J call TRBJ1-3; TRBD1 aligns across 9 bases. Sequences were derived from blood, sampled after dendritic cell vaccination. Here the CDR3 DNA reads TGTGCCAGCAGCGCCACAGGGGGCCCCTCTGGAAACACCATATATTTT. As protein: CASSATGGPSGNTIYF.